The clone carrying this T cell receptor beta chain was recorded at least ten times. Its specificity is not known. TCRdb independently ran MiXCR on the reads; one entry per CDR3 protein. Among about 920,000 distinct CDR3 sequences listed, roughly 30% were seen once. The sample originates from a study of T cell repertoires in cytomegalovirus infection. Trimming pared 3 bases from V and 4 bases from J, leaving 13 bases between. This CDR3 spans 15 amino acids. Germline V lookup: CDR1 SGHVS, CDR2 FQNEAQ. The sample in question was cultured CD8+ T cells from PBMCs, obtained from culture after CMV antigen stimulation. The V call is TRBV7-8, the J call TRBJ1-5; possible D gene TRBD1, 6 bases. The sequence came from a human donor in good health (CMV status not recorded). Some clones in this sample may be carry-over from other donors' samples. CDR3 region: CASSLTGGNNQPQHF. The CDR3 DNA follows: TGTGCCAGCAGCTTGACAGGTGGCAATAATCAGCCCCAGCATTTT. The full variable domain, completed using reference TRBV7-8 and TRBJ1-5, is GAGVSQSPRYKVAKRGQDVALRCDPISGHVSLFWYQQALGQGPEFLTYFQNEAQLDKSGLPSDRFFAERPEGSVSTLKIQRTQQEDSAVYLCASSLTGGNNQPQHFGDGTRLSIL.